A selection of T cell receptor beta chains follows, all from one sample in a study of OX40 agonist ivuxolimab in advanced cancers. Sequenced by immunoSEQ multiplex PCR; TCRdb stores in-frame clones only, minus some. Altogether under 85,000 clones are present, roughly 91% being singletons, with the ten largest covering around 0.23%. Material: CD4+ or CD8+ T cells sorted from blood, obtained in a trial of the OX40 agonist ivuxolimab. All receptors derive from an adult with an advanced solid tumor such as melanoma, head and neck, liver or kidney cancer. Both conserved end residues are part of each CDR3. A D gene is named only where the DNA matches it firmly. The size entry is marked missing in some rows and otherwise reads once, few, many or a size class.

D: NA
length: 18
V: TRBV4-1
J: TRBJ2-7
size: NA
DNA: TGCGCCAGCAGCCAAACGGGGGGTCTACAGGGTATGTCCTACGAGCAGTACTTC
CDR3: CASSQTGGLQGMSYEQYF

D: NA
length: 16
V: TRBV5-5
J: TRBJ1-3
size: NA
DNA: TGTGCCAGCAGCTTGGTATTCGAGGAATCCGGAAACACCATATATTTT
CDR3: CASSLVFEESGNTIYF

D: NA
length: 16
V: TRBV4-1
J: TRBJ2-5
size: once
DNA: TGCGCCAGCAGCCAAGCTGCAGGGATGGTCGGGGAGACCCAGTACTTC
CDR3: CASSQAAGMVGETQYF

D: NA
length: 13
V: TRBV10-3
J: TRBJ2-7
size: NA
DNA: TGTGCCATCAGGTCCCAGGGAGCCTACGAGCAGTACTTC
CDR3: CAIRSQGAYEQYF

D: NA
length: 15
V: TRBV11-1
J: TRBJ2-1
size: NA
DNA: TGTGCCAGCAGCTTAGGACAGGAGATATACAATGAGCAGTTCTTC
CDR3: CASSLGQEIYNEQFF

D: NA
length: 12
V: TRBV7-2
J: TRBJ1-1
size: few
DNA: TGTGCCAGCAGCCAACAGGGACTTGGAGCTTTCTTT
CDR3: CASSQQGLGAFF

D: NA
length: 11
V: TRBV20-1
J: TRBJ1-1
size: few
DNA: TGCAGTGCGAGACGGGGGATTGAAGCTTTCTTT
CDR3: CSARRGIEAFF

D: NA
length: 14
V: TRBV5-6
J: TRBJ1-1
size: NA
DNA: TGTGCCAGCAGCCTATGGACGGTAGAGACTGAAGCTTTCTTT
CDR3: CASSLWTVETEAFF

D: TRBD2
length: 13
V: TRBV28
J: TRBJ2-7
size: NA
DNA: TGTGCCAGCAGAGGGACTAGCTGGGGCGAGCAGTACTTC
CDR3: CASRGTSWGEQYF

D: TRBD1
length: 14
V: TRBV6-6
J: TRBJ1-2
size: NA
DNA: TGTGCCAGCAGTCCCAGGGGGGCCGGAGATGGCTACACCTTC
CDR3: CASSPRGAGDGYTF

D: NA
length: 16
V: TRBV7-3
J: TRBJ2-3
size: once
DNA: TGTGCCAGCAGCTTAGGGATTAGCCGCACGGTAGATACGCAGTATTTT
CDR3: CASSLGISRTVDTQYF

D: NA
length: 14
V: TRBV19
J: TRBJ1-3
size: NA
DNA: TGTGCCAGTAGTACAAGACAGGCTGGAAACACCATATATTTT
CDR3: CASSTRQAGNTIYF

D: TRBD1
length: 15
V: TRBV2
J: TRBJ2-5
size: NA
DNA: TGTGCCAGCTTTAGACCGGGACAGGGGAAAGAGACCCAGTACTTC
CDR3: CASFRPGQGKETQYF

D: NA
length: 11
V: TRBV9
J: TRBJ2-2
size: NA
DNA: TGTGCCAGCACCGCTGGCGGGGAGCTGTTTTTT
CDR3: CASTAGGELFF

D: NA
length: 14
V: TRBV28
J: TRBJ2-2
size: NA
DNA: TGTGCCAGCAGAGGGCACGGCAACACCGGGGAGCTGTTTTTT
CDR3: CASRGHGNTGELFF

D: NA
length: 13
V: TRBV29-1
J: TRBJ2-1
size: NA
DNA: TGCAGCGTTCGTGTGACACCATACAATGAGCAGTTCTTC
CDR3: CSVRVTPYNEQFF

D: NA
length: 13
V: TRBV4-2
J: TRBJ1-2
size: once
DNA: TGTGCCAGCAGCCAAGACAGTAACTATGGCTACACCTTC
CDR3: CASSQDSNYGYTF

D: TRBD1
length: 14
V: TRBV5-5
J: TRBJ1-4
size: NA
DNA: TGTGCCAGCAGCTGGGGGGGACAGGATGAAAAACTGTTTTTT
CDR3: CASSWGGQDEKLFF

D: NA
length: 15
V: TRBV18
J: TRBJ2-6
size: NA
DNA: TGTGCCAGCTCACCGCCGGCCTCTGGGGCCAACGTCCTGACTTTC
CDR3: CASSPPASGANVLTF

D: TRBD2
length: 14
V: TRBV27
J: TRBJ2-7
size: NA
DNA: TGTGCCGGAAAGCGGGAGGGCCGTTCCTACGAGCAGTACTTC
CDR3: CAGKREGRSYEQYF

D: NA
length: 13
V: TRBV10-3
J: TRBJ2-2
size: NA
DNA: TGTGCCATCAGCCGGGACGAGTCCGGGGAGCTGTTTTTT
CDR3: CAISRDESGELFF

D: TRBD2
length: 16
V: TRBV28
J: TRBJ2-1
size: NA
DNA: TGTGCCAGCAGTCCTAGCGGGAGAGGATTGGGCAATGAGCAGTTCTTC
CDR3: CASSPSGRGLGNEQFF

D: NA
length: 16
V: TRBV7-5
J: TRBJ2-3
size: NA
DNA: TGTGTCAGAAACCTATCTCTGGAGCGGGAATCAGATACGCAGTATTTT
CDR3: CVRNLSLERESDTQYF

D: NA
length: 13
V: TRBV11-1
J: TRBJ2-1
size: NA
DNA: TGTGCCAGCAGATATGCGGGCTACAATGAGCAGTTCTTC
CDR3: CASRYAGYNEQFF

D: TRBD2
length: 16
V: TRBV5-5
J: TRBJ2-1
size: once
DNA: TGTGCCAGCAGCTTCACAACTAGCGGGAGTCGGGATGAGCAGTTCTTC
CDR3: CASSFTTSGSRDEQFF

D: NA
length: 19
V: TRBV21-1
J: TRBJ2-1
size: once
DNA: TGTGCCAGCAGCAAAGGGGTCAGGGAGGCTGGTCTGGCATACAATGAGCAGTTCTTC
CDR3: CASSKGVREAGLAYNEQFF

D: NA
length: 15
V: TRBV19
J: TRBJ2-6
size: once
DNA: TGTGCCAGTAGTATATTAAGAGTTGGGGCCAACGTCCTGACTTTC
CDR3: CASSILRVGANVLTF

D: NA
length: 13
V: TRBV4-1
J: TRBJ2-7
size: NA
DNA: TGCGCCAGCAGCCAGAACAGGAACTACGAGCAGTACTTC
CDR3: CASSQNRNYEQYF

D: TRBD2
length: 19
V: TRBV28
J: TRBJ2-1
size: once
DNA: TGTGCCAGCAGTCGCCCCCCGGGACTAGCGGGAGGGCCCTACAATGAGCAGTTCTTC
CDR3: CASSRPPGLAGGPYNEQFF

D: TRBD2
length: 17
V: TRBV11-2
J: TRBJ2-1
size: once
DNA: TGTGCCAGCAGCGCCCGACTAGCGGGAGGCCCTTACAATGAGCAGTTCTTC
CDR3: CASSARLAGGPYNEQFF

D: NA
length: 12
V: TRBV2
J: TRBJ2-5
size: NA
DNA: TGTGCCAGTGGCCTGAAAGCGGAGACCCAGTACTTC
CDR3: CASGLKAETQYF

D: NA
length: 15
V: TRBV4-3
J: TRBJ1-1
size: NA
DNA: TGCGCCAGCAGCCAAGATGTAAATATGAACACTGAAGCTTTCTTT
CDR3: CASSQDVNMNTEAFF

D: NA
length: 16
V: TRBV6-4
J: TRBJ2-3
size: NA
DNA: TGTGCCAGCAGTTCCACCGGGACACCTAGCACAGATACGCAGTATTTT
CDR3: CASSSTGTPSTDTQYF

D: TRBD2
length: 16
V: TRBV10-2
J: TRBJ2-7
size: NA
DNA: TGCGCCAGCAGGGACCCAGCGGGAGCTCCCTCCTACGAGCAGTACTTC
CDR3: CASRDPAGAPSYEQYF

D: NA
length: 13
V: TRBV5-6
J: TRBJ2-1
size: NA
DNA: TGTGCCAGCAGGAACCGGGACGACAATGAGCAGTTCTTC
CDR3: CASRNRDDNEQFF

D: TRBD1
length: 14
V: TRBV11-2
J: TRBJ1-2
size: once
DNA: TGTGCCAGCAGCCCGGCAGGGGGCTCCTATGGCTACACCTTC
CDR3: CASSPAGGSYGYTF

D: TRBD2
length: 12
V: TRBV25-1
J: TRBJ2-5
size: NA
DNA: TGTGCCAGCATTAGCGGGCAAGAGACCCAGTACTTC
CDR3: CASISGQETQYF

D: NA
length: 14
V: TRBV4-1
J: TRBJ2-1
size: NA
DNA: TGCGCCAGCGGAATGGGGCAGAACTACAATGAGCAGTTCTTC
CDR3: CASGMGQNYNEQFF

D: NA
length: 12
V: TRBV28
J: TRBJ2-7
size: NA
DNA: TGTGCCAGCAGTTCCTCGTACTACGAGCAGTACTTC
CDR3: CASSSSYYEQYF

D: NA
length: 17
V: TRBV4-1
J: TRBJ2-1
size: NA
DNA: TGCGCCAGCAGCCAAGATTGGAGAGCGAGCTCCTACAATGAGCAGTTCTTC
CDR3: CASSQDWRASSYNEQFF

D: NA
length: 15
V: TRBV28
J: TRBJ2-4
size: NA
DNA: TGTGCCAGCAGTTTGACCTCTTTAGCCAAAAACATTCAGTACTTC
CDR3: CASSLTSLAKNIQYF

D: TRBD2
length: 20
V: TRBV19
J: TRBJ2-7
size: NA
DNA: TGTGCCAGTAGTATCGGCCCGGGACAAATAATTAGCGGGAGCACCTACGAGCAGTACTTC
CDR3: CASSIGPGQIISGSTYEQYF